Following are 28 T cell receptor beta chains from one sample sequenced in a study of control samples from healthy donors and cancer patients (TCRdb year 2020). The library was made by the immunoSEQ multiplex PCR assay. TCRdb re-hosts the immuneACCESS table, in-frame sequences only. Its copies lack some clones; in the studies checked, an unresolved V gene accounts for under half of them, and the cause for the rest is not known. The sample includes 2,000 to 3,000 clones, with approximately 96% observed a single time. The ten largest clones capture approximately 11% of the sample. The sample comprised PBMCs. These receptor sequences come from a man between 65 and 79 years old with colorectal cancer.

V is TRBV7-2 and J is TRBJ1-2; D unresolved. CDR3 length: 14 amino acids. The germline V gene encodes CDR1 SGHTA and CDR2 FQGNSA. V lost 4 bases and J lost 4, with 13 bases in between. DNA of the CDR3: TGTGCCAGCAGCTGGACGTGGCCATCCTATGGCTACACCTTC. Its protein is CASSWTWPSYGYTF.

The chain's CDR3 is CATSGFSGTIDGANVLTF. The DNA for the CDR3 is TGTGCCACCAGCGGTTTTTCCGGGACAATAGACGGGGCCAACGTCCTGACTTTC. The chain carries TRBV15 and TRBJ2-6; a weak D match, TRBD1 (6 bases). The CDR3 totals 18 residues. Trimming cost V 5 bases and J 4 bases, with 21 bases left between them. CDR1 is LNHNV and CDR2 is YYDKDF in the germline V gene (reference sequence).

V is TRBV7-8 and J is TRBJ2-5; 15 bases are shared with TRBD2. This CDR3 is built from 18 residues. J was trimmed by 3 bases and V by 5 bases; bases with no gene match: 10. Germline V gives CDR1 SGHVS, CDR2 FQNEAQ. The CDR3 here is CASSRPGLAGGTKETQYF. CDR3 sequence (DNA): TGTGCCAGCAGCCGACCGGGACTAGCGGGAGGTACGAAAGAGACCCAGTACTTC.

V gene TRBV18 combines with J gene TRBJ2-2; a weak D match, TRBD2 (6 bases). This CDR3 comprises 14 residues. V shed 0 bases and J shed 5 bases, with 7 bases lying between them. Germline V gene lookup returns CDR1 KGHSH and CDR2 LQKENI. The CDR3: CASSPPEGTGELFF. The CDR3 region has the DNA TGTGCCAGCTCACCACCGGAGGGGACCGGGGAGCTGTTTTTT.

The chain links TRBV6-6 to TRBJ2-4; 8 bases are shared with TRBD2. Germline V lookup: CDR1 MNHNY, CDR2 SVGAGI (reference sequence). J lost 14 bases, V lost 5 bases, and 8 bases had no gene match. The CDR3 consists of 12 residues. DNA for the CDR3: TGTGCCAGCAGTAACGAGCGGGAGCCGGAGTACTTC. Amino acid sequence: CASSNEREPEYF.

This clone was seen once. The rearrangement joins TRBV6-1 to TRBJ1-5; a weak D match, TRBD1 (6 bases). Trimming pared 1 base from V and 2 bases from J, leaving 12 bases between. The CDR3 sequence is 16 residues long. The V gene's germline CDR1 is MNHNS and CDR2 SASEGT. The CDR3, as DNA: TGTGCCAGCAGTGAAGGGGCAGGGGCACGCAATCAGCCCCAGCATTTT. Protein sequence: CASSEGAGARNQPQHF.

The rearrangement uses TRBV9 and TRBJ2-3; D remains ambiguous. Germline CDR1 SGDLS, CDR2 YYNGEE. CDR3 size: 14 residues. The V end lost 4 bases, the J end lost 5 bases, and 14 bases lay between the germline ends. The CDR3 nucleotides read TGTGCCAGCAGCACCGGACCATCTGGAGATACGCAGTATTTT. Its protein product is CASSTGPSGDTQYF.

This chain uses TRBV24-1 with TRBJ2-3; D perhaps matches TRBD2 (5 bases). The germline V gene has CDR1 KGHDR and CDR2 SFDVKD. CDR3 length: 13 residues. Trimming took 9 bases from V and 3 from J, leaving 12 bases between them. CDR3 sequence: CATENPGTDTQYF. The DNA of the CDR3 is TGTGCCACCGAAAATCCGGGGACAGATACGCAGTATTTT.

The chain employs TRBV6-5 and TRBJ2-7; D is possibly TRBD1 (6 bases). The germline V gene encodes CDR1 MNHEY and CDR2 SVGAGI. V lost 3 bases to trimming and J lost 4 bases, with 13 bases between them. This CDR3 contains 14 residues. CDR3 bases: TGTGCCAGCAGTTATTCGGTGGGGGCTTACGAGCAGTACTTC. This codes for CASSYSVGAYEQYF.

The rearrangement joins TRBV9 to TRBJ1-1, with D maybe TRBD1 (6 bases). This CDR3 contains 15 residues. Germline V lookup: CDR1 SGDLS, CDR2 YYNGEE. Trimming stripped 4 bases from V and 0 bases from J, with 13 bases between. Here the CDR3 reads CASSPRQEMNTEAFF. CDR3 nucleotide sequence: TGTGCCAGCAGCCCCCGACAGGAAATGAACACTGAAGCTTTCTTT.

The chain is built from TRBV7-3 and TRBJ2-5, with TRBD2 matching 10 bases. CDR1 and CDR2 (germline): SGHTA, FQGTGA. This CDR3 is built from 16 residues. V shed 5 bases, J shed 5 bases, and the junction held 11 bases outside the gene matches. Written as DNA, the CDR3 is TGTGCCAGCAGCCTCCCGGTAGCGGGAGGTCTTGAGACCCAGTACTTC. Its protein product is CASSLPVAGGLETQYF.

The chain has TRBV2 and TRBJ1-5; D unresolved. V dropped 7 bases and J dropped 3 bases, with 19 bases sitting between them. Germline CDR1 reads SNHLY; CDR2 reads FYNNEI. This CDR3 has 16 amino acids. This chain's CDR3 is CASTERPGYVNQPQHF. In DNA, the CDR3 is TGTGCCAGCACCGAAAGACCAGGATACGTCAATCAGCCCCAGCATTTT.

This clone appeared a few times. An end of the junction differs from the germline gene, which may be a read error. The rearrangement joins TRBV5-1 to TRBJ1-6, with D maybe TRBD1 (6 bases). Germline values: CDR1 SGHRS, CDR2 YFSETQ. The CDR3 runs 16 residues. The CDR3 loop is CASSLGDTSYNSPLHF. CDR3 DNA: TGCGCCAGCAGTTTGGGGGACACCTCCTATAATTCACCCCTCCACTTT.

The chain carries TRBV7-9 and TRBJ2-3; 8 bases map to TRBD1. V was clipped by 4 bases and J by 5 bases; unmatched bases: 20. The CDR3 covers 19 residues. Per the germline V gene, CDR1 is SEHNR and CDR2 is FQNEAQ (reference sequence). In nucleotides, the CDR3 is TGTGCCAGCAGCTCCAAAGTGGGTGCAGGCAGGGGGCTCAAAGATACGCAGTATTTT. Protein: CASSSKVGAGRGLKDTQYF. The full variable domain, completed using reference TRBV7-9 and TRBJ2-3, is DTGVSQNPRHKITKRGQNVTFRCDPISEHNRLYWYRQTLGQGPEFLTYFQNEAQLEKSRLLSDRFSAERPKGSFSTLEIQRTEQGDSAMYLCASSSKVGAGRGLKDTQYFGPGTRLTVL.

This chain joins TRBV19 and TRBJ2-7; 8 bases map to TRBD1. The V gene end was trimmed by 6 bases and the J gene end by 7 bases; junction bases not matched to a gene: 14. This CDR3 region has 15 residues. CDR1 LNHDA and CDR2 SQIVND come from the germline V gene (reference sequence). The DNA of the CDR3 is TGTGCCAGTAGCGACAGGGGAAGCCCTTTCCGGGAGCAGTACTTC. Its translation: CASSDRGSPFREQYF.

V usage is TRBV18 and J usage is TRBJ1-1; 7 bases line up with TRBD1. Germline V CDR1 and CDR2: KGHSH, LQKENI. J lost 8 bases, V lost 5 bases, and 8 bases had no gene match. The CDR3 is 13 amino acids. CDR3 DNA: TGTGCCAGCTCATCGGGACAGTATCAAGAAGCTTTCTTT. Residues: CASSSGQYQEAFF. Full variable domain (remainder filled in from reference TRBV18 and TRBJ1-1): NAGVMQNPRHLVRRRGQEARLRCSPMKGHSHVYWYRQLPEEGLKFMVYLQKENIIDESGMPKERFSAEFPKEGPSILRIQQVVRGDSAAYFCASSSGQYQEAFFGQGTRLTVV.

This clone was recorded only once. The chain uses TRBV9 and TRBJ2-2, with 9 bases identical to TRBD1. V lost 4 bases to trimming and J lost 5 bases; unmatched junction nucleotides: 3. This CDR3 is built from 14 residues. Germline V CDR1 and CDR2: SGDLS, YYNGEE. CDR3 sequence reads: CASSKQGATGELFF. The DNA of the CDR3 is TGTGCCAGCAGCAAACAGGGGGCTACCGGGGAGCTGTTTTTT.

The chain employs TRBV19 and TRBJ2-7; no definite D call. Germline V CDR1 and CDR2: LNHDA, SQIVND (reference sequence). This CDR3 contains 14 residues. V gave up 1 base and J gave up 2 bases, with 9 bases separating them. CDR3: CASSIGGGTYEQYF. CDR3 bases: TGTGCCAGTAGTATAGGCGGTGGAACCTACGAGCAGTACTTC.

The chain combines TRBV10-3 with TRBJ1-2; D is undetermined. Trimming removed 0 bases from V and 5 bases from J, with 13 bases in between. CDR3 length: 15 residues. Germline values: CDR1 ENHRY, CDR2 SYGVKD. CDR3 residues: CAISESEESHYGYTF. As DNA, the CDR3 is TGTGCCATCAGTGAGTCCGAGGAATCCCATTATGGCTACACCTTC.

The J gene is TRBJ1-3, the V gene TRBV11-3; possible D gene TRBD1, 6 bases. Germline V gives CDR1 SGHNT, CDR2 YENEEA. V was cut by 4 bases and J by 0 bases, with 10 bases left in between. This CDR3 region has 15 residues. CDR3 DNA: TGTGCCAGCAGCTCGGGGGCCTTCTCTGGAAACACCATATATTTT. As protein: CASSSGAFSGNTIYF. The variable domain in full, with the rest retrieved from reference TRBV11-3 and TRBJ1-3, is EAGVVQSPRYKIIEKKQPVAFWCNPISGHNTLYWYLQNLGQGPELLIRYENEEAVDDSQLPKDRFSAERLKGVDSTLKIQPAELGDSAVYLCASSSGAFSGNTIYFGEGSWLTVV.

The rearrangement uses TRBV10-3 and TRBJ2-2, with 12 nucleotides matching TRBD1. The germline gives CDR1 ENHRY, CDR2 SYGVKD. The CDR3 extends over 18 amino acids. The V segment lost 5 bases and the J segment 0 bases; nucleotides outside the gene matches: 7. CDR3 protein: CAISPGQGASTNTGELFF. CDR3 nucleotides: TGTGCCATCAGTCCGGGACAGGGGGCCTCTACGAACACCGGGGAGCTGTTTTTT.

This chain's CDR3 is CASSEDRLRGSPLHF. The CDR3 bases are TGTGCCAGCAGTGAAGACAGACTAAGGGGTTCACCCCTCCACTTT. The V and J genes are TRBV2 and TRBJ1-6, with D perhaps matching TRBD1 (5 bases). The CDR3 runs 15 residues. V gave up 1 base and J gave up 9 bases, with 13 bases separating them. Germline V CDR1 and CDR2: SNHLY, FYNNEI.

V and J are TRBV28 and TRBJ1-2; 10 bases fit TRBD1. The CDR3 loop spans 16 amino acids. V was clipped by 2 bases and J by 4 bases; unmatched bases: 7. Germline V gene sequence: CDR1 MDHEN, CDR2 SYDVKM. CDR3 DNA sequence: TGTGCCAGCAGTTTAATTTTAGGGACAGGGGTCTATGGCTACACCTTC. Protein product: CASSLILGTGVYGYTF.

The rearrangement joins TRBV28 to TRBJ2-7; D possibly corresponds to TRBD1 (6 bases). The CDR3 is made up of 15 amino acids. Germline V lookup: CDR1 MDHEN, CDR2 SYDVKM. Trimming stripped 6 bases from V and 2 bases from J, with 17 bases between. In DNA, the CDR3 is TGTGCCAGCAGCCGGCCGGGACAACTTCCCTACGAGCAGTACTTC. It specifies CASSRPGQLPYEQYF.

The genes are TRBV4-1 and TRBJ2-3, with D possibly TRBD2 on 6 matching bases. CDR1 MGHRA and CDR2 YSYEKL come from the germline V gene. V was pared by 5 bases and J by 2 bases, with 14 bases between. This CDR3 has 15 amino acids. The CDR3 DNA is TGCGCCAGCAGCGAAGGGACTTTGAACACAGATACGCAGTATTTT. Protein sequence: CASSEGTLNTDTQYF.

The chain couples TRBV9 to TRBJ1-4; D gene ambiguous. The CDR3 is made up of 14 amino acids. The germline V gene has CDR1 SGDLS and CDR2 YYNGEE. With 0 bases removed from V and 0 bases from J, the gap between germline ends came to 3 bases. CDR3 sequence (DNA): TGTGCCAGCAGCGTAGAAGCAACTAATGAAAAACTGTTTTTT. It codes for CASSVEATNEKLFF.

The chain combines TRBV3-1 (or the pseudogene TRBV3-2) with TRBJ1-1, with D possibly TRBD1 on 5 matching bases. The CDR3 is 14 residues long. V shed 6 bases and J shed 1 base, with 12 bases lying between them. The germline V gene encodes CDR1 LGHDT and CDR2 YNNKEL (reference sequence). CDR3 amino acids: CASRAGTANTEAFF. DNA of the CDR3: TGTGCCAGCAGAGCCGGGACGGCGAACACTGAAGCTTTCTTT.

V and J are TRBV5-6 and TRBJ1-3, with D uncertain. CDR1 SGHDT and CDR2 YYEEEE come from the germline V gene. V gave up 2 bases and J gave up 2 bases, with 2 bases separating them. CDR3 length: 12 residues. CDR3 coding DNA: TGTGCCAGCAGCTTAACTGGAAACACCATATATTTT. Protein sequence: CASSLTGNTIYF.